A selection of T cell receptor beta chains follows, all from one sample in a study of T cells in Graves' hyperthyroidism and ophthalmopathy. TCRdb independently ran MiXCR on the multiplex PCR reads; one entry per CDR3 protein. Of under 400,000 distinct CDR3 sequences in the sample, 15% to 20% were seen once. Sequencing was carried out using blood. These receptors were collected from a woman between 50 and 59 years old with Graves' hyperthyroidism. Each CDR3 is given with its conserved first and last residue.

cdr3_aa: CASSLGGAGETQYF; v_call: TRBV28; j_call: TRBJ2-5
cdr3_aa: CASSIDGVSDTQYF; v_call: TRBV19; j_call: TRBJ2-3
cdr3_aa: CASSVGGGGEAFF; v_call: TRBV9; j_call: TRBJ1-1
cdr3_aa: CASSSQGALEKLFF; v_call: TRBV11-2; j_call: TRBJ1-4
cdr3_aa: CATSRADFQETQYF; v_call: TRBV15; j_call: TRBJ2-5
cdr3_aa: CATSTGHDNYGYTF; v_call: TRBV15; j_call: TRBJ1-2
cdr3_aa: CASSYEGLGQPQHF; v_call: TRBV6-5; j_call: TRBJ1-5
cdr3_aa: CASSLGIIDQETQYF; v_call: TRBV7-9; j_call: TRBJ2-5
cdr3_aa: CSVENRAGNTIYF; v_call: TRBV29-1; j_call: TRBJ1-3
cdr3_aa: CASSLVAEQYNEQFF; v_call: TRBV5-5; j_call: TRBJ2-1
cdr3_aa: CASSYFAGNYEQYF; v_call: TRBV28; j_call: TRBJ2-7
cdr3_aa: CASSPWGFDEQYF; v_call: TRBV13; j_call: TRBJ2-7
cdr3_aa: CATSRGTSGLQETQYF; v_call: TRBV15; j_call: TRBJ2-5
cdr3_aa: CASSLPRDRGETRYF; v_call: TRBV18; j_call: TRBJ2-5
cdr3_aa: CASSLRAVGSSGNTIYF; v_call: TRBV7-2; j_call: TRBJ1-3
cdr3_aa: CASSMTLRSGNTIYF; v_call: TRBV6-1; j_call: TRBJ1-3
cdr3_aa: CSARDPLGGELFF; v_call: TRBV20-1; j_call: TRBJ2-2